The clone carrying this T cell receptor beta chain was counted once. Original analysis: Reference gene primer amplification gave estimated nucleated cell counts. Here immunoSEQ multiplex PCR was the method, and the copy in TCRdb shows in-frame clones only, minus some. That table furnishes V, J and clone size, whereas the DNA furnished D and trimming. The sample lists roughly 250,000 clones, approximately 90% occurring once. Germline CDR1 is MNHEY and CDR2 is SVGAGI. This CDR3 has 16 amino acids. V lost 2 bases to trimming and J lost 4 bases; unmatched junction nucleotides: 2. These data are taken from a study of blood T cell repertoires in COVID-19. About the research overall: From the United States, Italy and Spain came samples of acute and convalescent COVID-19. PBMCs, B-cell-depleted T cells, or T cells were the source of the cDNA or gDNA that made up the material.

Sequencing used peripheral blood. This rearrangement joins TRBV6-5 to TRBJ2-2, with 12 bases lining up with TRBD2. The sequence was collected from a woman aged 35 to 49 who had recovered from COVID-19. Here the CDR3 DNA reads TGTGCCAGCAGTTACCTAGCGGGAGGGGTCACCGGGGAGCTGTTTTTT. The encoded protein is CASSYLAGGVTGELFF.